The 13 T cell receptor beta chains in this list originate from one sample, sequenced in a study of T cells in Graves' hyperthyroidism and ophthalmopathy. Amplification yielded TCR beta CDR3 regions, with RNA transcripts as the source. HTBI primers drove first-round RT-PCR of the TCR CDR3. MiXCR, run by TCRdb on the multiplex PCR reads, gives a single entry per CDR3 protein. The table lists approximately 710,000 distinct CDR3 sequences, about 18% of them singletons, with 15% in the top ten. Sequencing input: blood. Receptors originate from a man aged 50 to 60 with Graves' hyperthyroidism.

This clonotype was counted between two and nine times. This likely comes from a read error, as the CDR3 has no conserved phenylalanine or tryptophan at its end. The gene calls are TRBV30 and TRBJ1-6, with 7 bases aligning to TRBD1. Per germline, CDR1 GTSNPN and CDR2 SVGIG (reference sequence). This CDR3 has 15 amino acids. V lost 4 bases and J lost 5; bases outside the gene matches: 8. CDR3 protein: CAWTYPGQNNSPLHL. The CDR3 region has the DNA TGTGCCTGGACATACCCGGGACAGAATAATTCACCCCTCCACCTT.

This clonotype has ten or more counts. This chain uses TRBV5-1 with TRBJ2-1; TRBD1 or TRBD2 may be the D gene (5 bases each). The CDR3 has 15 amino acids. The germline V gene encodes CDR1 SGHRS and CDR2 YFSETQ. Trimming pared 4 bases from V and 10 bases from J, leaving 21 bases between. The CDR3 DNA is TGCGCCAGCAGCAATTACCGGGACCCAGTTGACGAGCAGTTCTTC. Translation gives CASSNYRDPVDEQFF. The full variable domain, with the rest looked up from reference TRBV5-1 and TRBJ2-1, is KAGVTQTPRYLIKTRGQQVTLSCSPISGHRSVSWYQQTPGQGLQFLFEYFSETQRNKGNFPGRFSGRQFSNSRSEMNVSTLELGDSALYLCASSNYRDPVDEQFFGPGTRLTVL.

In this sample, this clonotype turned up a few times. The rearrangement joins TRBV6-1 to TRBJ2-1; a possible D gene is TRBD1 (5 bases). This CDR3 contains 14 residues. Germline loops: CDR1 MNHNS, CDR2 SASEGT. V was cut by 6 bases and J by 4 bases, with 13 bases left in between. The CDR3 sequence: CASSSRAPYNEQFF. CDR3 DNA: TGTGCCAGCAGCAGCAGGGCGCCTTACAATGAGCAGTTCTTC.

The V gene is TRBV6-1, the J gene TRBJ2-7, with 9 nucleotides matching TRBD1. Germline V gene data show CDR1 as MNHNS and CDR2 as SASEGT. The V gene end was trimmed by 8 bases and the J gene end by 2 bases; junction bases not matched to a gene: 10. The CDR3 sequence is 15 residues long. The CDR3 DNA reads TGTGCCAGCTCATTCGGACAGGGGCAAACCTACGAGCAGTACTTC. Protein sequence: CASSFGQGQTYEQYF.

This clonotype was counted many times. The CDR3 DNA reads as TGTGCCTGGAGTTCTTCCGGAAACTATGGCTACACCTTC. Its protein is CAWSSSGNYGYTF. The V call is TRBV30, the J call TRBJ1-2; no reliable D call. Germline assignment: CDR1 GTSNPN and CDR2 SVGIG (reference sequence). The CDR3 covers 13 residues. Trimming removed 2 bases at V and 2 bases at J, with 9 bases between.

The table lists this clonotype with a few counts. This CDR3 is CASSEWGQSNQPQHF. CDR3 coding DNA: TGTGCCAGCAGTGAATGGGGTCAAAGCAATCAGCCCCAGCATTTT. The chain carries TRBV2 and TRBJ1-5, with unresolved D. Trimming cost V 2 bases and J 1 base, with 9 bases left between them. From germline, CDR1 is SNHLY and CDR2 FYNNEI. The CDR3 sequence is 15 residues long.

Note on this clonotype: This clone may be a read error of a much larger clone one base away. The chain couples TRBV20-1 to TRBJ1-6; maybe TRBD1 (5 bases). This CDR3 region has 14 residues. The germline V gene encodes CDR1 DFQATT and CDR2 SNEGSKA (reference sequence). CDR3 in DNA: TGCAGTGCTCACCAGGGTTCCTATAATTCACCCCCCCACTTT. Translated, it gives CSAHQGSYNSPPHF.

The sample holds many counts of this clonotype. The V and J genes are TRBV2 and TRBJ2-2, with 7 bases identical to TRBD1. This CDR3 has 14 amino acids. J was trimmed by 1 base and V by 4 bases; bases with no gene match: 0. Germline CDR1 is SNHLY and CDR2 is FYNNEI. The CDR3 DNA reads TGTGCCAGCAGTGGACAGGGGAACACCGGGGAGCTGTTTTTT. Translation gives CASSGQGNTGELFF.

This clonotype was counted at least ten times. The CDR3 bases are TGTGCCAGCAGCTTAGATAGGGCGAGAGGCGAGTTCTTC. It encodes CASSLDRARGEFF. The chain couples TRBV11-2 to TRBJ2-1; D gene ambiguous. Trimming shortened V by 0 bases and J by 14 bases, and 14 bases separated the two germline ends. The germline gives CDR1 SGHAT, CDR2 FQNNGV. The CDR3 spans 13 residues.

For the CDR3, the DNA is TGTGCCAGCAGCTTAGGGGGGGCAAGACAGACGGACTACGAGCAGTACTTC. Translated: CASSLGGARQTDYEQYF. This chain links TRBV7-9 with TRBJ2-7, with D perhaps being TRBD1 or TRBD2 (6 bases each). Germline V gives CDR1 SEHNR, CDR2 FQNEAQ (reference sequence). V dropped 1 base and J dropped 3 bases, with 19 bases sitting between them. The length of the CDR3 is 17 residues.

This clonotype came up a few times. The gene calls are TRBV19 and TRBJ1-2; TRBD1 matches at 8 bases. Per the germline V gene, CDR1 is LNHDA and CDR2 is SQIVND (reference sequence). Unmatched junction bases numbered 12, after V lost 5 bases and J lost 4 bases. This CDR3 contains 16 residues. The CDR3 protein is CASSGTGVFLSYGYTF. The CDR3 DNA is TGTGCCAGTAGTGGGACAGGAGTTTTTTTATCCTATGGCTACACCTTC.

This clonotype has a count of ten or more. The CDR3 nucleotides read TGTGCCAGCAGTGAAGTCCCCCAGACCGGGGGCTACACCTTC. It specifies CASSEVPQTGGYTF. The chain uses TRBV2 and TRBJ1-2; no reliable D call. Trimming removed 1 base from V and 8 bases from J, with 14 bases in between. Per germline, CDR1 SNHLY and CDR2 FYNNEI. The CDR3 contains 14 residues.

There are a few counts of this clonotype. V gene TRBV5-1 combines with J gene TRBJ1-2, with D hard to call. Germline V gene data show CDR1 as SGHRS and CDR2 as YFSETQ. The CDR3 loop spans 14 amino acids. The V and J ends lost 3 bases and 7 bases respectively, with 16 bases between them. The CDR3 reads CASSSGRRALGYTF. The CDR3 coding sequence is TGCGCCAGCAGCTCTGGACGACGGGCTCTTGGCTACACCTTC.